A selection of T cell receptor beta chains follows, all from one sample in a study of shared clonotypes between healthy human individuals. Clones were sequenced by immunoSEQ multiplex PCR, and TCRdb holds only the in-frame ones, with some missing. The repertoire has a few million clones, less than 95% of them found once; the top ten carry around 0.35%. The sample consisted of naive CD4+ T cells from PBMCs. These receptors came from a man between 18 and 35 years old in good health. Some clones in this sample may be carry-over from other donors' samples. Each CDR3 is given with its conserved first and last residue. A D gene is named only where the DNA matches it firmly. Rows may omit the clone size; those that give it use once, few, many or a size class.

V	J	size	D	CDR3	DNA
TRBV9	TRBJ2-2	.	TRBD2	CASSVGSGRPGELFF	TGTGCCAGCAGCGTAGGTAGCGGGAGGCCCGGGGAGCTGTTTTTT
TRBV4-2	TRBJ2-2	.	.	CASSQEGGRGLAGELFF	TGTGCCAGCAGCCAAGAGGGTGGCAGGGGCTTAGCCGGGGAGCTGTTTTTT
TRBV27	TRBJ2-2	.	.	CASSPPAFGELFF	TGTGCCAGCAGTCCTCCGGCCTTCGGGGAGCTGTTTTTT
TRBV28	TRBJ1-1	.	.	CASSPGPGARTEAFF	TGTGCCAGCAGTCCAGGGCCGGGGGCGCGAACTGAAGCTTTCTTT
TRBV5-1	TRBJ2-7	.	.	CASSPGGARPEQYF	TGCGCCAGCAGCCCTGGGGGGGCGCGGCCCGAGCAGTACTTC
TRBV14	TRBJ1-5	.	.	CASSQVVFRQKNLLGNQPQHF	TGTGCCAGCAGCCAAGTCGTCTTCCGACAGAAGAACCTTTTGGGTAACCAGCCCCAGCATTTT
TRBV2	TRBJ2-1	once	.	CASSEGGSYNEQFF	TGTGCCAGCAGTGAGGGCGGGTCCTACAATGAGCAGTTCTTC
TRBV6-1	TRBJ2-7	.	.	CASTLTDSSTYEQYF	TGTGCCAGCACCCTTACTGACAGTTCAACCTACGAGCAGTACTTC
TRBV5-1	TRBJ1-2	.	TRBD1	CASSEPGGVGYTF	TGCGCCAGCAGCGAACCAGGGGGCGTAGGCTACACCTTC
TRBV25-1	TRBJ1-1	.	.	CASSEPGLSPTEAFF	TGTGCCAGCAGTGAGCCAGGGTTATCCCCCACTGAAGCTTTCTTT
TRBV9	TRBJ2-7	.	TRBD2	CASSVGLAGLSYEQYF	TGTGCCAGCAGCGTAGGACTAGCGGGACTCTCCTACGAGCAGTACTTC
TRBV5-1	TRBJ1-2	.	.	CASSQAGLGPNGYTF	TGCGCCAGCAGTCAGGCGGGGTTGGGGCCGAATGGCTACACCTTC
TRBV5-6	TRBJ1-2	.	.	CASSLESTSRGNNYGYTF	TGTGCCAGCAGCTTGGAATCGACGTCCCGGGGTAATAACTATGGCTACACCTTC
TRBV5-1	TRBJ1-1	once	.	CASSLEGSGNTEAFF	TGCGCCAGCAGCTTGGAAGGGAGTGGAAACACTGAAGCTTTCTTT
TRBV28	TRBJ2-3	.	TRBD2	CASRSKAGGSTDTQYF	TGTGCCAGCAGATCGAAAGCGGGAGGTTCCACAGATACGCAGTATTTT
TRBV29-1	TRBJ1-2	.	.	CSVPEAGVAYGYTF	TGCAGCGTTCCCGAGGCAGGCGTCGCCTATGGCTACACCTTC
TRBV19	TRBJ1-5	.	.	CASSIGTMGQPQHF	TGTGCCAGTAGTATTGGAACCATGGGTCAGCCCCAGCATTTT
TRBV5-1	TRBJ2-1	.	TRBD2	CASSLGTSGSNEQFF	TGCGCCAGCAGCTTAGGGACTAGCGGAAGCAATGAGCAGTTCTTC
TRBV13	TRBJ1-2	few	TRBD1	CASSLLGGGQGGGYTF	TGTGCCAGCAGCTTACTCGGTGGAGGACAGGGAGGTGGCTACACCTTC
TRBV7-8	TRBJ1-3	.	.	CASSLEPENTIYF	TGTGCCAGCAGCTTAGAGCCGGAAAACACCATATATTTT
TRBV9	TRBJ2-3	once	.	CASSVGRASSTDTQYF	TGTGCCAGCAGCGTAGGGCGGGCCTCTAGCACAGATACGCAGTATTTT
TRBV7-2	TRBJ2-3	.	.	CASGLDTQYF	TGTGCCAGCGGATTAGATACGCAGTATTTT
TRBV7-3	TRBJ2-3	.	.	CASQMGAGTDTQYF	TGTGCGAGTCAAATGGGGGCCGGCACAGATACGCAGTATTTT
TRBV9	TRBJ1-3	.	.	CASSVGEVGNTIYF	TGTGCCAGCAGCGTAGGGGAGGTTGGAAACACCATATATTTT
TRBV7-3	TRBJ2-3	once	.	CASSHRALTDTQYF	TGTGCCAGCAGCCACAGGGCTCTCACAGATACGCAGTATTTT
TRBV7-2	TRBJ1-1	.	.	CASSSGLREAFF	TGTGCCAGCAGCTCGGGCCTGCGGGAAGCTTTCTTT
TRBV5-6	TRBJ2-3	.	.	CASSLTGPFTDTQYF	TGTGCCAGCAGCTTAACCGGGCCCTTCACAGATACGCAGTATTTT
TRBV5-4	TRBJ1-1	.	.	CASSSGIRSMNTEAFF	TGTGCCAGCAGCTCCGGTATAAGGAGCATGAACACTGAAGCTTTCTTT
TRBV6-1	TRBJ2-7	.	.	CASSEKATLPLEQYF	TGTGCCAGCAGTGAAAAGGCAACACTACCACTCGAGCAGTACTTC
TRBV6-5	TRBJ1-1	.	TRBD1	CASSSSWDSLNTEAFF	TGTGCCAGCAGTTCTTCTTGGGACAGCCTGAACACTGAAGCTTTCTTT
TRBV2	TRBJ2-7	.	.	CASSLRGPKGNEQYF	TGTGCCAGCAGCCTCCGGGGGCCTAAAGGTAACGAGCAGTACTTC
TRBV29-1	TRBJ2-7	.	.	CSVQKNLGSYEQYF	TGCAGCGTCCAGAAAAACCTGGGCTCCTACGAGCAGTACTTC
TRBV19	TRBJ2-2	few	TRBD1	CASRGTGVNTGELFF	TGTGCCAGTAGGGGGACAGGTGTGAACACCGGGGAGCTGTTTTTT
TRBV19	TRBJ2-1	.	TRBD1	CASSPHRDRVGNEQFF	TGTGCCAGTAGCCCACACCGGGACAGGGTGGGAAATGAGCAGTTCTTC
TRBV29-1	TRBJ1-3	.	.	CSAEVAAGNTIYF	TGCAGCGCTGAGGTGGCTGCTGGAAACACCATATATTTT
TRBV7-9	TRBJ2-3	.	.	CASSLAKRTDTQYF	TGTGCCAGCAGCCTAGCTAAGCGCACAGATACGCAGTATTTT
TRBV7-2	TRBJ2-1	.	TRBD2	CASSETSGIYNEQFF	TGTGCCAGCAGCGAGACTAGCGGGATTTACAATGAGCAGTTCTTC
TRBV7-3	TRBJ2-7	.	.	CASSPYQGTEQYF	TGTGCCAGCAGCCCCTACCAGGGTACGGAGCAGTACTTC
TRBV11-2	TRBJ1-1	.	TRBD1	CASSLDRVGTEAFF	TGTGCCAGCAGCCTAGACAGGGTGGGCACTGAAGCTTTCTTT
TRBV7-9	TRBJ1-4	.	TRBD1	CASSWGQGREKLFF	TGTGCCAGCAGCTGGGGACAGGGGCGGGAAAAACTGTTTTTT